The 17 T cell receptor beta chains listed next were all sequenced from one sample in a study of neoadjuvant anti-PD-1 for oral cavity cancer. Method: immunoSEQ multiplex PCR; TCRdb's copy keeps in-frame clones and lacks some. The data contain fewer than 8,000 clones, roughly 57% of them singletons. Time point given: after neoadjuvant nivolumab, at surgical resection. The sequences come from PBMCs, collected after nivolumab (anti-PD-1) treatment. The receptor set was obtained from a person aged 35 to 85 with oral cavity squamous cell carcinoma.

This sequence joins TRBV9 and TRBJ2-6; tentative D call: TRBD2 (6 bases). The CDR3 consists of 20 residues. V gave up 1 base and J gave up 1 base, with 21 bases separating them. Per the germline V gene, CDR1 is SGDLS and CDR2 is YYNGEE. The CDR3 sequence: CASSVRPSGRKFSGANVLTF. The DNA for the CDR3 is TGTGCCAGCAGCGTAAGGCCCTCCGGGAGAAAATTTTCTGGGGCCAACGTCCTGACTTTC.

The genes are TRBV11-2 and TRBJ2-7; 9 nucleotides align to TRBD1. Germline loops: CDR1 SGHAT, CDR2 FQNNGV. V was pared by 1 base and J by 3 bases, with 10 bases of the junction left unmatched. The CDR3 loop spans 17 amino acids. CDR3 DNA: TGTGCCAGCAGCTTAGGGCATCCCGGGACAGGGTACTACGAGCAGTACTTC. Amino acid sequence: CASSLGHPGTGYYEQYF.

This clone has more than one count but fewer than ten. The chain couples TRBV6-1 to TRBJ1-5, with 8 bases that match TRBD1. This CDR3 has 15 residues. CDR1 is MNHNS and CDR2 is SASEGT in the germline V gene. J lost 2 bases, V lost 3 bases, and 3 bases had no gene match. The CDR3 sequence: CASSETGDGNQPQHF. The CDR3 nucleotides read TGTGCCAGCAGTGAGACAGGGGACGGCAATCAGCCCCAGCATTTT.

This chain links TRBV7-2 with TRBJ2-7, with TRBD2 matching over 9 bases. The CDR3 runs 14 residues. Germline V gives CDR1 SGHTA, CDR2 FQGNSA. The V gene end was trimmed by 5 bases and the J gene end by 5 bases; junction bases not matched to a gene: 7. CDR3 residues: CASSRLAGLNEQYF. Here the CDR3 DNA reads TGTGCCAGCAGCAGGCTAGCGGGGCTCAACGAGCAGTACTTC.

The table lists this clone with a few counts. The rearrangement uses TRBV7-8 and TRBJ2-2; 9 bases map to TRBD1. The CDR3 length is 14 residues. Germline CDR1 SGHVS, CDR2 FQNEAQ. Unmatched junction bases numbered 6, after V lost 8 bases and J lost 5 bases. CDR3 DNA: TGTGCCAGCCTGGGACAGGGATGGACCGGGGAGCTGTTTTTT. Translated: CASLGQGWTGELFF.

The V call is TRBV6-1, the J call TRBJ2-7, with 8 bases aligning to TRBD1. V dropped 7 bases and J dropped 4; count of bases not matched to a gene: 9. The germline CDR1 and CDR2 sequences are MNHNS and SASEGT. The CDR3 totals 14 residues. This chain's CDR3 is CASTQGQVSYEQYF. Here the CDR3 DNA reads TGTGCCAGCACCCAGGGACAGGTTTCGTACGAGCAGTACTTC.

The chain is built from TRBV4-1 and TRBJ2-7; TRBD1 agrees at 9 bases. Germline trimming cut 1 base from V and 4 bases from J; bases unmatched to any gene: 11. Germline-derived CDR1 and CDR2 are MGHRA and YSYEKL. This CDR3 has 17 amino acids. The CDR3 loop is CASSQVGSGQGPYEQYF. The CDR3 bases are TGCGCCAGCAGCCAAGTAGGATCGGGACAGGGTCCTTACGAGCAGTACTTC.

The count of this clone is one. The CDR3 is CASSSAFGGQETQYF. The CDR3 DNA follows: TGCGCCAGCAGCTCGGCCTTCGGGGGTCAAGAGACCCAGTACTTC. This chain joins TRBV5-1 and TRBJ2-5; perhaps TRBD2 as D (6 bases). CDR3 length: 15 amino acids. CDR1 is SGHRS, CDR2 YFSETQ, per germline. Trimming took 3 bases from V and 2 from J, leaving 14 bases between them.

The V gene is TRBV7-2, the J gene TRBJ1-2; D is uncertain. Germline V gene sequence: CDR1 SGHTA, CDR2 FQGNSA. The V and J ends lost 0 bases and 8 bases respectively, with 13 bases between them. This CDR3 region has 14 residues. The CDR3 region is CASSLAEGSGGYTF. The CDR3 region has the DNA TGTGCCAGCAGCTTAGCGGAGGGAAGTGGGGGCTACACCTTC.

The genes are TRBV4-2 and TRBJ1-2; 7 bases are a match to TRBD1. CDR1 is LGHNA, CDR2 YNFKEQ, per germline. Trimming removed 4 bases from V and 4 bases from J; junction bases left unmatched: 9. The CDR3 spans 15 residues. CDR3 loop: CASSPRGGGFYGYTF. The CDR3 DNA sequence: TGTGCCAGCAGCCCCAGGGGAGGGGGCTTCTATGGCTACACCTTC.

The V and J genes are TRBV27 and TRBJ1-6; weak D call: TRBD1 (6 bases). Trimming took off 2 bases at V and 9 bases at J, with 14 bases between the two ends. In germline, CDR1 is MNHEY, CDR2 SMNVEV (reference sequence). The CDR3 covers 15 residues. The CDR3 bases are TGTGCCAGCAGTTTAACGGCGGGGGCGCGTTCACCCCTCCACTTT. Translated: CASSLTAGARSPLHF.

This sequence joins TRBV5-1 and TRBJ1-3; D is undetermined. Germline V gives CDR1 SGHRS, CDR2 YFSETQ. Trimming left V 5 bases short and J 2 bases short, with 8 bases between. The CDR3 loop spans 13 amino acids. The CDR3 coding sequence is TGCGCCAGCAGAAGGGAGCCTGGAAACACCATATATTTT. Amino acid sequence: CASRREPGNTIYF.

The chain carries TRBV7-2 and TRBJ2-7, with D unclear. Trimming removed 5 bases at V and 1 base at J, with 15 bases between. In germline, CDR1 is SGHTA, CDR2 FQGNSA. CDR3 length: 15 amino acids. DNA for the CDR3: TGTGCCAGCAGCCTAGACCGGCAACCATCCTACGAGCAGTACTTC. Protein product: CASSLDRQPSYEQYF. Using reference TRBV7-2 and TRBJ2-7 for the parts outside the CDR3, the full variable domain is GAGVSQSPSNKVTEKGKDVELRCDPISGHTALYWYRQSLGQGLEFLIYFQGNSAPDKSGLPSDRFSAERTGGSVSTLTIQRTQQEDSAVYLCASSLDRQPSYEQYFGPGTRLTVT.

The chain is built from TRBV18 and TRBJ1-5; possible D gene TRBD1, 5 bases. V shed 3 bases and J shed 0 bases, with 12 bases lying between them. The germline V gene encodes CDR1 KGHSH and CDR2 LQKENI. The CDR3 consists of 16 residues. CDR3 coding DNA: TGTGCCAGCTCACCTGCAGGGACGGCTAGCAATCAGCCCCAGCATTTT. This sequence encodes CASSPAGTASNQPQHF.

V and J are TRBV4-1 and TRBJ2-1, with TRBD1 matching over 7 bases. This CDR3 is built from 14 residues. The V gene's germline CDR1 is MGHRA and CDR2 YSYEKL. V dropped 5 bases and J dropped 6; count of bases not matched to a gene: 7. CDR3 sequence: CASSGRGLGNEQFF. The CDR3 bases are TGCGCCAGCAGCGGAAGGGGGCTCGGCAATGAGCAGTTCTTC.

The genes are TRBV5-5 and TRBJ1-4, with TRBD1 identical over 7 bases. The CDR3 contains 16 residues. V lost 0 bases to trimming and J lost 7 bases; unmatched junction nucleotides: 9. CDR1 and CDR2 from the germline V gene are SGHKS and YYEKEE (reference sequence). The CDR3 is CASSLALATGVEKLFF. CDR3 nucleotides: TGTGCCAGCAGCTTGGCCTTGGCCACAGGGGTTGAAAAACTGTTTTTT. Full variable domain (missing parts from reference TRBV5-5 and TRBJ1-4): DAGVTQSPTHLIKTRGQQVTLRCSPISGHKSVSWYQQVLGQGPQFIFQYYEKEERGRGNFPDRFSARQFPNYSSELNVNALLLGDSALYLCASSLALATGVEKLFFGSGTQLSVL.

The CDR3 spells CATSPKGRENEQFF. The CDR3 region has the DNA TGTGCCACCAGCCCGAAGGGCAGGGAGAATGAGCAGTTCTTC. V is TRBV15 and J is TRBJ2-1; D may be TRBD1 or TRBD2 (5 bases each). The germline V and J ends were trimmed by 5 bases and 7 bases, with 15 bases remaining between them. The CDR3 totals 14 residues. Looked up from germline, CDR1 is LNHNV and CDR2 is YYDKDF (reference sequence).